This entry features one T cell receptor (beta chain) sequence. The J segment lost 7 bases and the V segment lost 5 bases, leaving 13 bases of the junction unmatched. Germline assignment: CDR1 MNHEY and CDR2 SMNVEV (reference sequence). The CDR3 sequence is 17 residues long. The assay was immunoSEQ multiplex PCR, and TCRdb's table has in-frame clones only and misses some. The table has under 20,000 clones, roughly 84% seen once. This record comes from a study of OX40 agonist ivuxolimab in advanced cancers. The clonotype was recovered from an adult with an advanced solid tumor such as melanoma, head and neck, liver or kidney cancer. Source: CD4+ or CD8+ T cells sorted from blood, taken in a trial of the OX40 agonist ivuxolimab. The J gene is TRBJ2-1, the V gene TRBV27, with 11 bases identical to TRBD2. The DNA of the CDR3 is TGTGCCAGCAGTCCCTTGGCCTTAGCGGGAGGGCCTAATGAGCAGTTCTTC. Encoded protein: CASSPLALAGGPNEQFF.